A single sample is the source of the 19 T cell receptor beta chains below, sequenced in a study of cytomegalovirus exposure and HLA in healthy donors (dated by TCRdb to between 2016 and 2019). Libraries came from the immunoSEQ multiplex PCR assay. The multiplex PCR relied on a mix of 60 forward primers for TCR Vbeta segments and 13 reverse primers for TCR Jbeta segments. TCRdb mirrors the immuneACCESS table, restricted to in-frame sequences. Some clones are absent from its copies; in checked studies, under half trace to an unresolved V gene, and the reason for the others is unknown. The sample has around 170,000 clones on record, over 70% of them singletons. The biggest ten clones account for 1.4% of the sample. Material for sequencing was PBMCs. The receptors derive from a man in his late teens or twenties in good health and CMV-seronegative.

This clone has a handful of counts. The V gene is TRBV19, the J gene TRBJ2-7, with unresolved D. From germline, CDR1 is LNHDA and CDR2 SQIVND (reference sequence). Trimming took 5 bases from V and 2 from J, leaving 13 bases between them. CDR3 size: 14 residues. The CDR3 protein is CASSPATEPYEQYF. The CDR3 DNA sequence: TGTGCCAGTAGTCCTGCTACAGAACCCTACGAGCAGTACTTC.

The CDR3 DNA reads as TGTGCCAGTAGTACGGAGACTAGCGGGGGTAATGAGCAGTTCTTC. It yields the protein CASSTETSGGNEQFF. The V call is TRBV19, the J call TRBJ2-1, with 12 bases matching TRBD2. Germline CDR1 reads LNHDA; CDR2 reads SQIVND (reference sequence). Unmatched junction bases numbered 5, after V lost 4 bases and J lost 7 bases. The length of the CDR3 is 15 residues.

The chain carries TRBV7-6 and TRBJ1-6, with D perhaps TRBD1 (6 bases). Germline CDR1 is SGHVS and CDR2 is FNYEAQ. The V end was cut by 0 bases, the J end by 8 bases, with 17 bases between. This CDR3 is built from 17 residues. In DNA, the CDR3 is TGTGCCAGCAGCTTAGCAAGCCGGGACAACAATTATTCACCCCTCCACTTT. The encoded protein is CASSLASRDNNYSPLHF.

V is TRBV12-5 and J is TRBJ1-2; D might be TRBD1 (5 bases). V dropped 1 base and J dropped 8 bases, with 26 bases sitting between them. The CDR3 has 18 amino acids. Germline CDR1 and CDR2: LGHNT and FRNRAP. The CDR3 bases are TGTGCTAGTGGTTTGGCATACATAGGACAAGGTCAAGATCGGGGCTACACCTTC. Translation gives CASGLAYIGQGQDRGYTF.

The rearrangement joins TRBV27 to TRBJ1-1, with 8 positions matching TRBD1. V shed 5 bases, J shed 5 bases, and the junction held 4 bases outside the gene matches. This CDR3 has 13 amino acids. Germline V gene data show CDR1 as MNHEY and CDR2 as SMNVEV (reference sequence). The CDR3 spells CASSQGAHTEAFF. In DNA form, the CDR3 reads TGTGCCAGCAGTCAGGGGGCGCATACTGAAGCTTTCTTT.

The V gene is TRBV11-1, the J gene TRBJ2-3; D is uncertain. CDR1 and CDR2 (germline): SGHAT, FQDESV (reference sequence). Trimming removed 5 bases at V and 0 bases at J, with 12 bases between. The CDR3 is 15 residues long. CDR3 nucleotides: TGTGCCAGCAGCACGACACAATCTAGCACAGATACGCAGTATTTT. Protein: CASSTTQSSTDTQYF.

J is TRBJ2-6 and V is TRBV4-3; 8 bases align to TRBD2. The CDR3 extends over 19 amino acids. The junction had 11 bases not matched to a gene; V was cut back by 1 base and J by 3 bases. CDR1 and CDR2 from the germline V gene are LGHNA and YSLEER. CDR3 sequence (DNA): TGCGCCAGCAGCCAAGTAGGGGTAGCGGGGTTTTATGGGGCCAACGTCCTGACTTTC. Its protein is CASSQVGVAGFYGANVLTF.

The rearrangement links TRBV30 to TRBJ2-5; 11 positions agree with TRBD2. TRBJ2-7 explains the end of the DNA better; the J call may be wrong. The CDR3 spans 16 residues. Per germline, CDR1 GTSNPN and CDR2 SVGIG (reference sequence). The CDR3 bases are TGTGCCTGGAGTAGCCCGATAGCGGGGGGGCGGCACGAGCAGTACTTC. The encoded protein is CAWSSPIAGGRHEQYF.

The chain employs TRBV5-1 and TRBJ2-3; 12 bases align to TRBD2. Trimming cost V 2 bases and J 0 bases; bases outside gene matches: 7. The CDR3 has 18 amino acids. Looked up from germline, CDR1 is SGHRS and CDR2 is YFSETQ. CDR3: CASSFLTSGGLSTDTQYF. The CDR3 DNA reads TGCGCCAGCAGCTTCCTGACTAGCGGGGGCCTGAGCACAGATACGCAGTATTTT.

The chain links TRBV30 to TRBJ2-5, with D perhaps TRBD2 (6 bases). V lost 0 bases, J lost 5 bases, and 16 bases lay in between. This CDR3 spans 15 amino acids. The germline V gene has CDR1 GTSNPN and CDR2 SVGIG (reference sequence). The CDR3 region has the DNA TGTGCCTGGAGTGTACGGCGGGACCACGGGGAGACCCAGTACTTC. Translated, it gives CAWSVRRDHGETQYF.

In regard to this clone: Distinct nucleotide sequences in the sample also encode this CDR3. This sequence joins TRBV4-3 and TRBJ1-1; unclear D gene. V dropped 1 base and J dropped 0 bases, with 6 bases sitting between them. Looked up from germline, CDR1 is LGHNA and CDR2 is YSLEER. The CDR3 loop spans 14 amino acids. Written as DNA, the CDR3 is TGCGCCAGCAGCCAAGGACATTTGAACACTGAAGCTTTCTTT. Translating it yields CASSQGHLNTEAFF.

V and J are TRBV27 and TRBJ2-1; tentatively, D is TRBD1 (6 bases). V was pared by 8 bases and J by 5 bases, with 13 bases between. Germline CDR1 reads MNHEY; CDR2 reads SMNVEV (reference sequence). CDR3 length: 13 amino acids. The CDR3 sequence: CASQNRDDNEQFF. CDR3 nucleotide sequence: TGTGCCAGCCAAAACAGGGATGACAATGAGCAGTTCTTC.

The CDR3 DNA is TGTGCCAGCAGCCAAGATACGGCTAGCGGGACCGCCAACTACGAGCAGTACTTC. This gives the protein CASSQDTASGTANYEQYF. The chain is built from TRBV4-2 and TRBJ2-7; 9 bases line up with TRBD2. The CDR3 runs to 18 residues. From germline, CDR1 is LGHNA and CDR2 YNFKEQ. The junction had 12 bases not matched to a gene; V was cut back by 0 bases and J by 3 bases.

The chain is built from TRBV15 and TRBJ2-7; 8 nucleotides align to TRBD1. This CDR3 comprises 17 residues. The germline CDR1 and CDR2 sequences are LNHNV and YYDKDF (reference sequence). V trimming: 3 bases; J trimming: 5 bases; junction bases outside the gene matches: 15. In nucleotides, the CDR3 is TGTGCCACCAGCAGGGATACAGGGGGAGAGTCTAGGGACGAGCAGTACTTC. Its translation: CATSRDTGGESRDEQYF.

The rearrangement joins TRBV5-6 to TRBJ1-5; the D is unclear. Deletions cut 6 bases from V and 5 bases from J, with 15 bases between. The germline gives CDR1 SGHDT, CDR2 YYEEEE. This CDR3 is built from 14 residues. The CDR3 DNA sequence: TGTGCCAGCACCACAGCGGGAGGATATCAGCCCCAGCATTTT. Amino acids: CASTTAGGYQPQHF.

In DNA, the CDR3 is TGTGCCTGGAGTGTAAGCACAGCTGGAAACACCATATATTTT. Its protein is CAWSVSTAGNTIYF. The genes are TRBV30 and TRBJ1-3; no clear D. CDR3 size: 14 residues. Trimming cost V 0 bases and J 2 bases, with 8 bases left between them. The germline V gene has CDR1 GTSNPN and CDR2 SVGIG (reference sequence).

In nucleotides, the CDR3 is TGTGCCAGCAGTTACGCGGGGCTTAATCAGCCCCAGCATTTT. It specifies CASSYAGLNQPQHF. The chain recombines TRBV6-6 with TRBJ1-5; perhaps TRBD1 as D (5 bases). CDR3 length: 14 amino acids. The germline gives CDR1 MNHNY, CDR2 SVGAGI (reference sequence). Trimming took off 2 bases at V and 4 bases at J, with 9 bases between the two ends.

V gene TRBV12-5 combines with J gene TRBJ2-5; the D is unclear. The CDR3 covers 12 residues. Deletions cut 0 bases from V and 5 bases from J, with 4 bases between. Per the germline V gene, CDR1 is LGHNT and CDR2 is FRNRAP. In DNA form, the CDR3 reads TGTGCTAGTGGTTTGGTACGGGAGACCCAGTACTTC. Amino acids: CASGLVRETQYF. Full variable domain (rest looked up from reference TRBV12-5 and TRBJ2-5): DARVTQTPRHKVTEMGQEVTMRCQPILGHNTVFWYRQTMMQGLELLAYFRNRAPLDDSGMPKDRFSAEMPDATLATLKIQPSEPRDSAVYFCASGLVRETQYFGPGTRLLVL.

The chain carries TRBV29-1 and TRBJ2-1; 11 bases line up with TRBD2. CDR3 size: 18 residues. V lost 2 bases to trimming and J lost 5 bases; unmatched junction nucleotides: 14. The germline CDR1 and CDR2 sequences are SQVTM and ANQGSEA. The CDR3 reads CSVERGLAGGFWNNEQFF. The CDR3 region has the DNA TGCAGCGTTGAACGTGGGCTAGCGGGGGGCTTTTGGAACAATGAGCAGTTCTTC.